The next 11 T cell receptor beta chains were all read from a single sample in a study of cytomegalovirus exposure and HLA in healthy donors. Primers: 60 Vbeta forward and 13 Jbeta reverse. Method: immunoSEQ multiplex PCR; TCRdb's copy keeps in-frame clones and lacks some. The sample has over 200,000 clones, over 75% seen once. What was sequenced was PBMCs. The receptors were sampled from a human donor in good health.

The V and J genes are TRBV28 and TRBJ1-5; D is ambiguous. Trimming removed 10 bases at V and 5 bases at J, with 27 bases between. Germline V lookup: CDR1 MDHEN, CDR2 SYDVKM. This CDR3 is 17 amino acids long. CDR3 in amino acids: CATALGMTGWLDQPQHF. CDR3 coding DNA: TGTGCCACCGCCTTGGGCATGACGGGGTGGTTGGATCAGCCCCAGCATTTT.

This clone was counted a few times. The chain joins TRBV2 to TRBJ2-5, with D unclear. Germline CDR1 and CDR2: SNHLY and FYNNEI. V lost 1 base, J lost 5 bases, and 20 bases lay in between. CDR3 length equals 17 residues. CDR3 amino acids: CASSEGYPGHAGETQYF. The DNA of the CDR3 is TGTGCCAGCAGTGAAGGGTATCCGGGTCACGCTGGGGAGACCCAGTACTTC. Together with reference TRBV2 and TRBJ2-5, the CDR3 gives the full variable domain: EPEVTQTPSHQVTQMGQEVILRCVPISNHLYFYWYRQILGQKVEFLVSFYNNEISEKSEIFDDQFSVERPDGSNFTLKIRSTKLEDSAMYFCASSEGYPGHAGETQYFGPGTRLLVL.

The chain is built from TRBV19 and TRBJ2-2, with a tentative D call TRBD1 (6 bases). Germline CDR1 LNHDA, CDR2 SQIVND (reference sequence). Trimming removed 6 bases from V and 6 bases from J, with 17 bases in between. This CDR3 is built from 15 residues. The DNA of the CDR3 is TGTGCCAGTAGAGTCGTCGCCCAGGGGTCCGGGGAGCTGTTTTTT. Protein product: CASRVVAQGSGELFF.

CDR3 sequence (DNA): TGTGCCAGCAGCGCCAATAGCGGGGTCTACAATGAGCAGTTCTTC. This codes for CASSANSGVYNEQFF. This chain links TRBV9 with TRBJ2-1, with TRBD2 identical over 8 bases. The CDR3 runs 15 residues. After removal of 3 bases from V and 3 bases from J, the junction contained 5 bases not matched to a gene. Per germline, CDR1 SGDLS and CDR2 YYNGEE.

The V gene is TRBV9, the J gene TRBJ1-5, with D hard to call. Germline CDR1 and CDR2: SGDLS and YYNGEE. V was cut by 0 bases and J by 5 bases, with 6 bases left in between. The CDR3 spans 13 residues. Here the CDR3 DNA reads TGTGCCAGCAGCGTAGACTTTCATCAGCCCCAGCATTTT. As protein: CASSVDFHQPQHF.

CDR3 in DNA: TGTGCCAGCAGCTTAGTTTGGACAGGCGCCAACACTGAAGCTTTCTTT. Its translation: CASSLVWTGANTEAFF. The rearrangement joins TRBV7-8 to TRBJ1-1; 7 nucleotides align to TRBD1. The CDR3 sequence is 16 residues long. J lost 2 bases, V lost 1 base, and 7 bases had no gene match. Germline loops: CDR1 SGHVS, CDR2 FQNEAQ.

The CDR3 sequence is CASSRQGANEQFF. CDR3 DNA sequence: TGTGCCAGCAGCCGACAGGGGGCCAATGAGCAGTTCTTC. The chain is built from TRBV6-6 and TRBJ2-1; TRBD1 agrees at 10 bases. Germline CDR1 MNHNY, CDR2 SVGAGI (reference sequence). The length of the CDR3 is 13 residues. With V trimmed by 6 bases and J by 6 bases, 2 bases remained unmatched.

The J gene is TRBJ2-1, the V gene TRBV5-3; the D is unclear. TRBV5-3 has ORF status, its function being uncertain. The germline V and J ends were trimmed by 6 bases and 7 bases, with 5 bases remaining between them. The CDR3 loop spans 10 amino acids. The CDR3 DNA sequence: TGTGCCAGAATTCTAAATGAGCAGTTCTTC. This translates into CARILNEQFF.

The genes are TRBV6-1 and TRBJ2-7, with 9 bases fitting TRBD2. In germline, CDR1 is MNHNS, CDR2 SASEGT. V gave up 5 bases and J gave up 4 bases; unmatched junction bases: 9. The CDR3 totals 15 residues. The CDR3 protein is CASSTQAGGRYEQYF. The CDR3 nucleotides are TGTGCCAGCAGTACACAAGCGGGAGGACGATACGAGCAGTACTTC.

V and J are TRBV4-2 and TRBJ2-5; 7 positions match TRBD2. Unmatched junction bases numbered 5, after V lost 0 bases and J lost 4 bases. This CDR3 contains 15 residues. From germline, CDR1 is LGHNA and CDR2 YNFKEQ. The CDR3 region is CASSQDWSSGETQYF. In DNA, the CDR3 is TGTGCCAGCAGCCAAGATTGGTCTAGCGGAGAGACCCAGTACTTC.

The J gene is TRBJ2-5, the V gene TRBV5-1, with D possibly being TRBD2 (6 bases). CDR1 is SGHRS and CDR2 is YFSETQ in the germline V gene. V lost 0 bases, J lost 0 bases, and 12 bases lay in between. CDR3 length: 16 residues. In DNA, the CDR3 is TGCGCCAGCAGCTTGGTGGCCCTAGCGAACCAAGAGACCCAGTACTTC. This translates into CASSLVALANQETQYF.